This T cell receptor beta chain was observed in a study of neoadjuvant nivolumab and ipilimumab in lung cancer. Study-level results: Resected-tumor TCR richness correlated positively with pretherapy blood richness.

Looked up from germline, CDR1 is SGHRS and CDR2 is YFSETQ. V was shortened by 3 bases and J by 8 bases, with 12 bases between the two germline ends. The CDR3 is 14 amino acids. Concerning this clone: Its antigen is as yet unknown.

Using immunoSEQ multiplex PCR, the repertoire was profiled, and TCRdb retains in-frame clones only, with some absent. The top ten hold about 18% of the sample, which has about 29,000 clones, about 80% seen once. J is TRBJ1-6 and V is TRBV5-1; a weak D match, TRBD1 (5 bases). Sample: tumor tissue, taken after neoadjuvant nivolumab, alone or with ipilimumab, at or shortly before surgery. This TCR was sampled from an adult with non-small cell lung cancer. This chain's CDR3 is CASSSTGGDSPLHF. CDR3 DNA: TGCGCCAGCAGCTCTACAGGTGGGGATTCACCCCTCCACTTT.